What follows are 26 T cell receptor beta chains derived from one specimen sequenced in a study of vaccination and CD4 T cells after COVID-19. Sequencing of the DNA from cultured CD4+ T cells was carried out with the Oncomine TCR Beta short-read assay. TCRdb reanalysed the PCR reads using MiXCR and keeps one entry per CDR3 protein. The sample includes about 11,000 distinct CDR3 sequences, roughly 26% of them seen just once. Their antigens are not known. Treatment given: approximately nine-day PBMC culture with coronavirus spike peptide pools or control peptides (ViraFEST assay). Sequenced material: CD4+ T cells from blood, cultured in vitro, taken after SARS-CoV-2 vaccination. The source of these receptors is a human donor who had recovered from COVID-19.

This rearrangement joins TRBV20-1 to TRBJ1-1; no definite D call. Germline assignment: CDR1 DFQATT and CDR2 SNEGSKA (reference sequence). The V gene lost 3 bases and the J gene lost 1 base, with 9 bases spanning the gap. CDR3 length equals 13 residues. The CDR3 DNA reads TGCAGTGCTAGGAAAGATCCGAACACTGAAGCTTTCTTT. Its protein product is CSARKDPNTEAFF.

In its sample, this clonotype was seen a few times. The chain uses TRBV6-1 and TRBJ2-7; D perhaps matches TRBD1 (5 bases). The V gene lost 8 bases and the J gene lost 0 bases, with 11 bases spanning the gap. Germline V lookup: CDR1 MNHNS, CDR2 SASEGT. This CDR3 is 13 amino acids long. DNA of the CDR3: TGTGCCAGCCTAGACCAGGGCTCCTACGAGCAGTACTTC. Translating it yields CASLDQGSYEQYF.

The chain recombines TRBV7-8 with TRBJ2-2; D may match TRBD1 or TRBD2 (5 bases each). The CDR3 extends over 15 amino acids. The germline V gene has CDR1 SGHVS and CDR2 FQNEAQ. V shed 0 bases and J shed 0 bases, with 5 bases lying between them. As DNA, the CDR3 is TGTGCCAGCAGCTTAGCGGGGGCGAACACCGGGGAGCTGTTTTTT. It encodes CASSLAGANTGELFF.

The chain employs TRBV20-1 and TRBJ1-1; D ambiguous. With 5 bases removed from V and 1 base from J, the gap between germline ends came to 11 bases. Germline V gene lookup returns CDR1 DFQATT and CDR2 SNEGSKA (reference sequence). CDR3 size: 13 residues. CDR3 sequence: CSAPAWWNTEAFF. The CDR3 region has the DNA TGCAGTGCTCCGGCCTGGTGGAACACTGAAGCTTTCTTT.

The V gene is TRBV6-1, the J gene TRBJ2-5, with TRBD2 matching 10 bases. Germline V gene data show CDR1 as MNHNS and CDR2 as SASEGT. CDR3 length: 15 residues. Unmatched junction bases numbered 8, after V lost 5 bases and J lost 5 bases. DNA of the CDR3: TGTGCCAGCAGTAGACAAAGCGGGGGGGTGGAGACCCAGTACTTC. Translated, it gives CASSRQSGGVETQYF.

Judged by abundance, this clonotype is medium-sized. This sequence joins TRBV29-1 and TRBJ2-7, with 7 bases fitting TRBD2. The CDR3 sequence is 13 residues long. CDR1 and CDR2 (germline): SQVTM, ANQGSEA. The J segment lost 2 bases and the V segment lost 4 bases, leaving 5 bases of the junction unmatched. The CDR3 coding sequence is TGCAGCGTTGGGCGGGGGTCTGCCTACGAGCAGTACTTC. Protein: CSVGRGSAYEQYF.

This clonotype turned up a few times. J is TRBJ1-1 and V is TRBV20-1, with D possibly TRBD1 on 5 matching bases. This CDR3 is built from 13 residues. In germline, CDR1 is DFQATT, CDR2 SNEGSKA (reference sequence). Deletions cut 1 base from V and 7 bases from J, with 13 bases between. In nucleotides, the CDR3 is TGCAGTGCTAGAGTTCCTGCAGGGCTTGAAGCTTTCTTT. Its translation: CSARVPAGLEAFF.

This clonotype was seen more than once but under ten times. CDR3 sequence reads: CASNRGASYEQYF. The CDR3 DNA sequence: TGTGCCAGTAATCGGGGCGCGTCCTACGAGCAGTACTTC. The chain joins TRBV19 to TRBJ2-7; D is tentatively TRBD1 or TRBD2 (5 bases each). V dropped 7 bases and J dropped 1 base, with 11 bases sitting between them. The CDR3 runs 13 residues. Germline-derived CDR1 and CDR2 are LNHDA and SQIVND (reference sequence). The full variable domain, rest sourced from reference TRBV19 and TRBJ2-7, is DGGITQSPKYLFRKEGQNVTLSCEQNLNHDAMYWYRQDPGQGLRLIYYSQIVNDFQKGDIAEGYSVSREKKESFPLTVTSAQKNPTAFYLCASNRGASYEQYFGPGTRLTVT.

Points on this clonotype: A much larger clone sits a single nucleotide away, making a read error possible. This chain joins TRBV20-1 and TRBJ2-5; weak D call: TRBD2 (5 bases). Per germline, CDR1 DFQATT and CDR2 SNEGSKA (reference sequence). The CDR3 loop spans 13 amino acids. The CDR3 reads CSARVPGVETQCF. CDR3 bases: TGCAGTGCTAGAGTACCCGGGGTGGAGACCCAGTGCTTC.

The CDR3 coding sequence is TGTGCCAGCATACTTTCCCGCGGCACAGATACGCAGTATTTT. It yields the protein CASILSRGTDTQYF. The rearrangement links TRBV28 to TRBJ2-3, with D hard to call. Trimming removed 7 bases from V and 1 base from J, with 12 bases in between. The CDR3 has 14 amino acids. Germline CDR1 is MDHEN and CDR2 is SYDVKM.

In DNA, the CDR3 is TGTGCCAGCACCACGGGACTAGCGAAAAAGGATACGCAGTATTTT. Its translation is CASTTGLAKKDTQYF. The chain carries TRBV2 and TRBJ2-3; 10 nucleotides agree with TRBD2. With V trimmed by 7 bases and J by 6 bases, 10 bases remained unmatched. Germline-derived CDR1 and CDR2 are SNHLY and FYNNEI. The CDR3 runs to 15 residues.

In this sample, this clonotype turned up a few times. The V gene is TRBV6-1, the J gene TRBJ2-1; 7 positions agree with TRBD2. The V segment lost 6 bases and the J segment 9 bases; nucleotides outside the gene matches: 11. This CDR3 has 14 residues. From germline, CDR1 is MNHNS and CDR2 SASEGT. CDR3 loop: CASRLGPPGGEQFF. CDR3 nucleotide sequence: TGTGCCAGCAGACTTGGGCCCCCGGGGGGTGAGCAGTTCTTC.

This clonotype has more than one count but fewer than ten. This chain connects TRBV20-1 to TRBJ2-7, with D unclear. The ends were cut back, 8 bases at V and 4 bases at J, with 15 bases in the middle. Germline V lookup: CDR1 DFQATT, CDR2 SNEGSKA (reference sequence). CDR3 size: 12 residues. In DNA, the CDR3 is TGCAGTACAGTGTCTTTAAATTACGAGCAGTACTTC. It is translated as CSTVSLNYEQYF.

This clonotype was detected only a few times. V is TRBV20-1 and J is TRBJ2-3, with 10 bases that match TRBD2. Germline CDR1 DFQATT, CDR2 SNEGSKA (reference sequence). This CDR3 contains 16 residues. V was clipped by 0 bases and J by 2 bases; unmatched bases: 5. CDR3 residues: CSARDVLAGYTDTQYF. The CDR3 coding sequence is TGCAGTGCTAGAGATGTACTAGCGGGATACACAGATACGCAGTATTTT.

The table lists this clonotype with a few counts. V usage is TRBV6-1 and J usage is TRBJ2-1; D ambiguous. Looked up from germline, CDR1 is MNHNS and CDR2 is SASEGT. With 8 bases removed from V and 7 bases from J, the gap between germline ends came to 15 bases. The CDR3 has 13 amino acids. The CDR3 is CASGVRPRNEQFF. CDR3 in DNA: TGTGCCAGCGGGGTCCGTCCCCGTAATGAGCAGTTCTTC.

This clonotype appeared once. In DNA, the CDR3 is TGTGCCAGCAGCTTATCGGACGAGCAGTACTTC. It codes for CASSLSDEQYF. V gene TRBV5-6 combines with J gene TRBJ2-7, with D unresolved. Germline CDR1 and CDR2: SGHDT and YYEEEE. V lost 2 bases to trimming and J lost 5 bases, with 5 bases between them. The CDR3 length is 11 residues. The entire variable domain, with the rest obtained from reference TRBV5-6 and TRBJ2-7, is as follows: DAGVTQSPTHLIKTRGQQVTLRCSPKSGHDTVSWYQQALGQGPQFIFQYYEEEERQRGNFPDRFSGHQFPNYSSELNVNALLLGDSALYLCASSLSDEQYFGPGTRLTVT.

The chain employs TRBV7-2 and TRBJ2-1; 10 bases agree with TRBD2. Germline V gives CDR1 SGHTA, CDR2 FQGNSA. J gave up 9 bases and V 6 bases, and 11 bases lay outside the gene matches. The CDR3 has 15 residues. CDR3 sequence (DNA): TGTGCCAGCAGTGCAAAGCGGGGGGGCTCCGGTGAGCAGTTCTTC. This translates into CASSAKRGGSGEQFF.

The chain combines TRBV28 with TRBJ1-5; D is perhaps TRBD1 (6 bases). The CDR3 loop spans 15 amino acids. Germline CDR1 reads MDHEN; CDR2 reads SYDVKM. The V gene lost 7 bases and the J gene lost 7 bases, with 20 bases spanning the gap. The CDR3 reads CASISLRDMMQPQHF. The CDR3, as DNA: TGTGCCAGCATTAGCCTCCGGGACATGATGCAGCCCCAGCATTTT.

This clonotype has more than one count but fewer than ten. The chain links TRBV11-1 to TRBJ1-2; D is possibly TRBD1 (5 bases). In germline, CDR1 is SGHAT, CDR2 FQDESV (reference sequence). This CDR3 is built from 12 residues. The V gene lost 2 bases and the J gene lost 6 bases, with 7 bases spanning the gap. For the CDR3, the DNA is TGTGCCAGCAGCTTAAGGGGCAATGGCTACACCTTC. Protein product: CASSLRGNGYTF.

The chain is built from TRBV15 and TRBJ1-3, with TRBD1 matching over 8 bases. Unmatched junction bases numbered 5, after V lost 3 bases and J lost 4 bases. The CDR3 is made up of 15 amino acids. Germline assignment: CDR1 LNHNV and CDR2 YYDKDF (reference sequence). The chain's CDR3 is CATSRHRGSGNTIYF. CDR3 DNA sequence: TGTGCCACCAGCAGGCACAGGGGGTCCGGAAACACCATATATTTT.

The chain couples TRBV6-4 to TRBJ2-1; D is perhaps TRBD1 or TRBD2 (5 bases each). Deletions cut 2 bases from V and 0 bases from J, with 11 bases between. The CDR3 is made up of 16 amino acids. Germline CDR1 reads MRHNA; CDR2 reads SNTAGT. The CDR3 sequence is CASSDMPGASYNEQFF. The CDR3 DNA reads TGTGCCAGCAGTGACATGCCCGGGGCCTCCTACAATGAGCAGTTCTTC.

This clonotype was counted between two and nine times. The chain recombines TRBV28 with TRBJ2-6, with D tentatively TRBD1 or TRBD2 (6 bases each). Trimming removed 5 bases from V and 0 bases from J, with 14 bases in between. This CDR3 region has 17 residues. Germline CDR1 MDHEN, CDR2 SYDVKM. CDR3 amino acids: CASSTAGQSSGANVLTF. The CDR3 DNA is TGTGCCAGCAGTACCGCGGGACAAAGCTCTGGGGCCAACGTCCTGACTTTC.

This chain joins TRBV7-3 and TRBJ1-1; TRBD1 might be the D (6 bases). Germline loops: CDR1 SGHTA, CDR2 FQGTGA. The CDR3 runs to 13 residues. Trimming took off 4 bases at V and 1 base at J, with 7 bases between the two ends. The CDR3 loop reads CASSSGQNTEAFF. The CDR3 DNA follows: TGTGCCAGCAGCTCGGGACAGAACACTGAAGCTTTCTTT.

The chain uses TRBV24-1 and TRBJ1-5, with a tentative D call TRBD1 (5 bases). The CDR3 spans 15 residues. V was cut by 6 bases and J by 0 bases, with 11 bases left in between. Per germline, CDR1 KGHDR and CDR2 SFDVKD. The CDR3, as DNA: TGTGCCACCAGTCCCCGGGGGATTAGCAATCAGCCCCAGCATTTT. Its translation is CATSPRGISNQPQHF.

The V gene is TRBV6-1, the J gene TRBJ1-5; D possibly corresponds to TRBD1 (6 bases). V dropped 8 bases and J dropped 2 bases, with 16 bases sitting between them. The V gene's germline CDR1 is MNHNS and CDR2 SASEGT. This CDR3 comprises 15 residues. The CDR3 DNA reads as TGTGCCAGCGGAAACAGGGTAGTCGGCAATCAGCCCCAGCATTTT. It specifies CASGNRVVGNQPQHF.

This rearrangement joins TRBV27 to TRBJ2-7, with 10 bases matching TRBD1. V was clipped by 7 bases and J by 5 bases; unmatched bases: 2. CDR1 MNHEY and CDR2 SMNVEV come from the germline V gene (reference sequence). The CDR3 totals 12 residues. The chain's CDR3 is CASTDRGNEQYF. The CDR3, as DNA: TGTGCCAGCACGGACAGGGGGAACGAGCAGTACTTC.